This T cell receptor beta chain came from a study of blood T cell repertoires in COVID-19. Study overall: PBMCs, B-cell-depleted T cells, or T cells provided the cDNA or gDNA that made up the material.

Germline V gives CDR1 MNHEY, CDR2 SMNVEV (reference sequence). This CDR3 has 16 amino acids. Trimming left V 3 bases short and J 7 bases short, with 22 bases between. Assay: immunoSEQ multiplex PCR; the TCRdb copy retains only in-frame clones and omits some. Of approximately 3,000 clones listed, just over 90% are singletons. The chain couples TRBV27 to TRBJ2-7; the D gene is possibly TRBD1 (6 bases). The receptor's source is a human donor in a cohort sampled during active COVID-19. Sequencing input: peripheral blood. The CDR3 spells CASSFPPGHLTGEQYF. Here the CDR3 DNA reads TGTGCCAGCAGTTTCCCCCCGGGACACCTTACAGGGGAGCAGTACTTC.